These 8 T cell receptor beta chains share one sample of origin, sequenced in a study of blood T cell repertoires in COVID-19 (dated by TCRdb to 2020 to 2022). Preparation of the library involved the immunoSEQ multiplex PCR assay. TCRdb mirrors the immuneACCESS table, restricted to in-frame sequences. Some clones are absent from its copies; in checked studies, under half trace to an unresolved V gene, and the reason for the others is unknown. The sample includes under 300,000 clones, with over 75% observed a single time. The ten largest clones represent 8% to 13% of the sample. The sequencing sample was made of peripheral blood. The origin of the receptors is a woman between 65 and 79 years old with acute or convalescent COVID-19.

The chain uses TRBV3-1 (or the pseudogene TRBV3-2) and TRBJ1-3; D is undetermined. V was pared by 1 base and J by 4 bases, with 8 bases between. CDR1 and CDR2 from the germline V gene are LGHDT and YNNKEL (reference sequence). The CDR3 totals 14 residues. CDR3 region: CASSQGGFGNTIYF. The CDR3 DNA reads TGTGCCAGCAGCCAAGGAGGCTTCGGAAACACCATATATTTT.

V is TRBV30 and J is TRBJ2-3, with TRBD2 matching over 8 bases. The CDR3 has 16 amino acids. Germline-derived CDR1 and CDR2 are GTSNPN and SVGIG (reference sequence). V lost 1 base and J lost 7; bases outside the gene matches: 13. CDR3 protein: CAWSARGGGSRYTQYF. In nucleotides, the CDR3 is TGTGCCTGGAGTGCCCGGGGCGGGGGGAGCAGGTATACGCAGTATTTT.

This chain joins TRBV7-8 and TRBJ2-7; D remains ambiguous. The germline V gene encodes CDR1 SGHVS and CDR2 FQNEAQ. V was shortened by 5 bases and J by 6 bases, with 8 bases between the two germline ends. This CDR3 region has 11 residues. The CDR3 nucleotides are TGTGCCAGCAGCCTCACCGGCGAGCAGTACTTC. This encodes CASSLTGEQYF. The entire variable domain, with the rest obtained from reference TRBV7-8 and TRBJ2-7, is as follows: GAGVSQSPRYKVAKRGQDVALRCDPISGHVSLFWYQQALGQGPEFLTYFQNEAQLDKSGLPSDRFFAERPEGSVSTLKIQRTQQEDSAVYLCASSLTGEQYFGPGTRLTVT.

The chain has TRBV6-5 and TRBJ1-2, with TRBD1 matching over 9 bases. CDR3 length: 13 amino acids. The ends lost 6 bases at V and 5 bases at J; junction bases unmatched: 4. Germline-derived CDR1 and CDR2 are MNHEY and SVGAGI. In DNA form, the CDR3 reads TGTGCCAGCAGACCGACAGGGGGTTATGGCTACACCTTC. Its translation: CASRPTGGYGYTF.

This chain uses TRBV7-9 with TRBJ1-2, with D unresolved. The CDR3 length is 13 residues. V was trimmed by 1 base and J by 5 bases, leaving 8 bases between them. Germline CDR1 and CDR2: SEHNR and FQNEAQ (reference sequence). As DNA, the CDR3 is TGTGCCAGCAGCTTAGGAACGGAGTATGGCTACACCTTC. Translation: CASSLGTEYGYTF.

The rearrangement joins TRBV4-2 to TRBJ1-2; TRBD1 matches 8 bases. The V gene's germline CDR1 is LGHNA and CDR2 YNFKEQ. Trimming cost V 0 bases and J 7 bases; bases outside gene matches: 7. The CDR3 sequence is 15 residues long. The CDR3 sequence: CASSQEDRVWSGYTF. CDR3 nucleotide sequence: TGTGCCAGCAGCCAAGAGGACAGGGTTTGGTCTGGCTACACCTTC.

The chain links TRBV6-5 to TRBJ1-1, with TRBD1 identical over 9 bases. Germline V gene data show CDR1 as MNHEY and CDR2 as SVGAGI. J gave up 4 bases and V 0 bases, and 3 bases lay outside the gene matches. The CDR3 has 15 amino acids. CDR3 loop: CASSYSGTGRTEAFF. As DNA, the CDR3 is TGTGCCAGCAGTTACTCGGGGACAGGGCGCACTGAAGCTTTCTTT.

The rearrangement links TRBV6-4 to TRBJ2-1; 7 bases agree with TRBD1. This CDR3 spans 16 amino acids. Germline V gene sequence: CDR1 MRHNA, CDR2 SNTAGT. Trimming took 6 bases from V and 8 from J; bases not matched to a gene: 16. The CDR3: CASSSHWVTGKDEQFF. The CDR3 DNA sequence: TGTGCCAGCAGCTCCCATTGGGTGACAGGGAAGGATGAGCAGTTCTTC.